This T cell receptor beta chain was sequenced in a study of immune evolution from preneoplasia to lung adenocarcinoma. The CDR3 loop spans 13 amino acids. The germline V gene has CDR1 SQVTM and CDR2 ANQGSEA. The ends were cut back, 7 bases at V and 4 bases at J, with 16 bases in the middle. Generated by immunoSEQ multiplex PCR, the TCRdb table keeps only in-frame clones and is missing some. The table has 8,000 or so clones, about four fifths seen once; the top ten hold just over 8%. V and J are TRBV29-1 and TRBJ1-1; the D gene is possibly TRBD1 (5 bases). The clonotype was recovered from a person aged 50 to 59 with lung adenocarcinoma. The sample taken for sequencing was FFPE invasive lung adenocarcinoma tissue. CDR3: CSGHRDYGTEAFF. CDR3 in DNA: TGCAGCGGGCACCGGGACTATGGCACTGAAGCTTTCTTT.